This T cell receptor beta chain was recorded in a study of T cells in Graves' hyperthyroidism and ophthalmopathy. On the study more broadly: Peripheral blood was acquired at first diagnosis, ahead of any therapy whatsoever.

Study-level points and caveats: Ophthalmopathy could be told apart from stable hyperthyroidism with a 13 V-J model.

A Clinical Activity Score of at least 3, a NOSPECS grade of at least 4 and a duration under 3 months were recorded in the ophthalmopathy patients. Exclusion of a patient resulted from uncontrolled infection, other autoimmune disease, pregnancy or lactation. The CDR3 consists of 17 residues. CDR1 is MDHEN, CDR2 SYDVKM, per germline. The V gene lost 3 bases and the J gene lost 1 base, with 16 bases spanning the gap. The CDR3 regions of TCR beta were amplified from RNA transcripts. Researchers ran a first-round RT-PCR on the TCR CDR3 using the HTBI primer set. TCRdb fed the multiplex PCR reads into MiXCR, producing one record per CDR3 protein. Of about 330,000 distinct CDR3 sequences in the sample, roughly 13% were seen once. A note on this clonotype: The target antigen is unknown.

The rearrangement links TRBV28 to TRBJ1-5; perhaps TRBD1 as D (6 bases). The TCR was taken from a middle-aged woman with Graves' ophthalmopathy. Material for sequencing was blood. The CDR3, as DNA: TGTGCCAGCAGTTTTCTGGGGGGGGGCAGGAGCAATCAGCCCCAGCATTTT. This gives the protein CASSFLGGGRSNQPQHF.